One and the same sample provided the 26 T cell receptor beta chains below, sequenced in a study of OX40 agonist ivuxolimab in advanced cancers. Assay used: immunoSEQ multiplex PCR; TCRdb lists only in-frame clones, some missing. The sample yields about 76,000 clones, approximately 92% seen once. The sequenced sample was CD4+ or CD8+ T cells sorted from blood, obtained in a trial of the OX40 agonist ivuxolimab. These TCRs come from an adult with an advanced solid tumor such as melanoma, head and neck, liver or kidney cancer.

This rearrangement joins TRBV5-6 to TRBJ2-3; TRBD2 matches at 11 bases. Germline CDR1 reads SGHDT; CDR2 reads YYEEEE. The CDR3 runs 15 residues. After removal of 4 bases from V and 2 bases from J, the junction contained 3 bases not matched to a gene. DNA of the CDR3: TGTGCCAGCAGCCCGACTAGCGGGGCCACAGATACGCAGTATTTT. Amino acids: CASSPTSGATDTQYF.

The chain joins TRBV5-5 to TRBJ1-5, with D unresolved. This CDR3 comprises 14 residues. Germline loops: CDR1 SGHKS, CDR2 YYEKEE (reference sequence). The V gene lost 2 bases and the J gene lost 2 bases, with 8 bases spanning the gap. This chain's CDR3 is CASSLRDGNQPQHF. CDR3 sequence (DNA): TGTGCCAGCAGCTTACGAGACGGCAATCAGCCCCAGCATTTT.

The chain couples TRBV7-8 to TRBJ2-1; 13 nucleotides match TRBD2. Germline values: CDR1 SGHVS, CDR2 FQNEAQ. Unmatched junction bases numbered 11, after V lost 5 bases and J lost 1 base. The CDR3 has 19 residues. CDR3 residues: CASSPPRRLAGGSYNEQFF. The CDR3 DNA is TGTGCCAGCAGCCCCCCCCGCCGACTAGCGGGAGGATCCTACAATGAGCAGTTCTTC.

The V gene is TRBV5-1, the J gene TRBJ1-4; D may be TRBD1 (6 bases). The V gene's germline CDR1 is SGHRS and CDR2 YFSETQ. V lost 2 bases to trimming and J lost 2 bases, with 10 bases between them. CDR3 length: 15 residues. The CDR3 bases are TGCGCCAGCAGCTTACAGGGCTCTACTAATGAAAAACTGTTTTTT. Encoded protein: CASSLQGSTNEKLFF.

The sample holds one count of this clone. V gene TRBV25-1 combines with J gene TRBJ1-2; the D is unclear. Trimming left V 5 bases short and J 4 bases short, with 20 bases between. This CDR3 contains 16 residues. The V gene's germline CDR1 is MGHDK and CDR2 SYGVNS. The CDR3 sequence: CASSPPGGVSPYGYTF. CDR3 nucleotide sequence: TGTGCCAGCAGTCCTCCTGGTGGGGTATCGCCCTATGGCTACACCTTC.

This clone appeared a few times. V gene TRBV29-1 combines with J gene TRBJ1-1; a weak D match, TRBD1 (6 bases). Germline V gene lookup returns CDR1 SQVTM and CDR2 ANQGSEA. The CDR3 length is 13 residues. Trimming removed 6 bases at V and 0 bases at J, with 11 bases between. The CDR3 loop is CSVAGAMNTEAFF. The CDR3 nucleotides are TGCAGCGTCGCAGGGGCGATGAACACTGAAGCTTTCTTT.

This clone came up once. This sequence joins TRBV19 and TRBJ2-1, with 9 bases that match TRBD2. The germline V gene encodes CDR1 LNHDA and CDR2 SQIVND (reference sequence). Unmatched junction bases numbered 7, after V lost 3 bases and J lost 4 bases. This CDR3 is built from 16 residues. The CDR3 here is CASSIYGTSYYNEQFF. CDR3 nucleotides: TGTGCCAGTAGTATTTACGGGACTAGCTATTACAATGAGCAGTTCTTC.

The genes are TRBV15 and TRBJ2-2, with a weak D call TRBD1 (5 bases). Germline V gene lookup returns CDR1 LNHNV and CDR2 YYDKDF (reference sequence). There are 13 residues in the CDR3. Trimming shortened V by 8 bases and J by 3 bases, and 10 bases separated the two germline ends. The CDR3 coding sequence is TGTGCCACCGGGGCAGCCGACACCGGGGAGCTGTTTTTT. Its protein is CATGAADTGELFF. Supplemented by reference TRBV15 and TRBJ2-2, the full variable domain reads DAMVIQNPRYQVTQFGKPVTLSCSQTLNHNVMYWYQQKSSQAPKLLFHYYDKDFNNEADTPDNFQSRRPNTSFCFLDIRSPGLGDTAMYLCATGAADTGELFFGEGSRLTVL.

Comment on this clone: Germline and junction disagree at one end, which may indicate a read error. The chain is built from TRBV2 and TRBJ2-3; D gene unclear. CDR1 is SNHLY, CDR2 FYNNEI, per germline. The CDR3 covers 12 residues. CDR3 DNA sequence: TGTGCCAGCAGTTTCGAAATCGGACGGTGCCTTTTT. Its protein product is CASSFEIGRCLF.

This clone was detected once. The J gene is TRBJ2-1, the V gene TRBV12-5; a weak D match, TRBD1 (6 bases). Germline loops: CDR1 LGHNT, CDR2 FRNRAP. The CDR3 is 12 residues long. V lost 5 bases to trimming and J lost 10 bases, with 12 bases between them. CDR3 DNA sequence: TGTGCTAGTGGTCCTACAGGGTACGAGCAGTTCTTC. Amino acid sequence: CASGPTGYEQFF.

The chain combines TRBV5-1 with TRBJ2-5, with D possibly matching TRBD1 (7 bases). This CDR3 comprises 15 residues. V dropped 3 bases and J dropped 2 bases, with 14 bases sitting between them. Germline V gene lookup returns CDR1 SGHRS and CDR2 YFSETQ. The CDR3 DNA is TGCGCCAGCAGCTCTCAGGGGGGCGGGCAAGAGACCCAGTACTTC. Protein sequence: CASSSQGGGQETQYF. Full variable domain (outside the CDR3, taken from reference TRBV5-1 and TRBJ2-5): KAGVTQTPRYLIKTRGQQVTLSCSPISGHRSVSWYQQTPGQGLQFLFEYFSETQRNKGNFPGRFSGRQFSNSRSEMNVSTLELGDSALYLCASSSQGGGQETQYFGPGTRLLVL.

The CDR3 is CASTPWPSPTANYGYTF. For the CDR3, the DNA is TGTGCCAGCACCCCCTGGCCCTCACCCACGGCTAACTATGGCTACACCTTC. The chain has TRBV7-2 and TRBJ1-2; unclear D gene. V lost 7 bases, J lost 0 bases, and 21 bases lay in between. This CDR3 has 17 amino acids. Germline V gene sequence: CDR1 SGHTA, CDR2 FQGNSA. The complete variable domain, with remaining parts taken from reference TRBV7-2 and TRBJ1-2, reads GAGVSQSPSNKVTEKGKDVELRCDPISGHTALYWYRQSLGQGLEFLIYFQGNSAPDKSGLPSDRFSAERTGGSVSTLTIQRTQQEDSAVYLCASTPWPSPTANYGYTFGSGTRLTVV.

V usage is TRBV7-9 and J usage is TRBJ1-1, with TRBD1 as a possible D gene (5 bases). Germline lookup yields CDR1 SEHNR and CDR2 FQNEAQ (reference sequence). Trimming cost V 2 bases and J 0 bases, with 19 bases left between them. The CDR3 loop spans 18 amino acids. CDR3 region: CASSLRGGGRIMNTEAFF. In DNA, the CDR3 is TGTGCCAGCAGCTTACGTGGTGGGGGACGGATCATGAACACTGAAGCTTTCTTT.

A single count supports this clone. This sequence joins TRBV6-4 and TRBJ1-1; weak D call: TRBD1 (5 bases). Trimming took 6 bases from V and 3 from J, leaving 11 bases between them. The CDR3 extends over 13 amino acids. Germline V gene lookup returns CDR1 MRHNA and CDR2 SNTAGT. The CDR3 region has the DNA TGTGCCAGCAGCTCGGGACGGTACACTGAAGCTTTCTTT. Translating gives CASSSGRYTEAFF.

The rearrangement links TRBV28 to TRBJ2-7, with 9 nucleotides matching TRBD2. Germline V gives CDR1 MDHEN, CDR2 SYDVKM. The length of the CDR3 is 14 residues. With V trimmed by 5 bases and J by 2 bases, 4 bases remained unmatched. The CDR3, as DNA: TGTGCCAGCAGTCTAGCGGGATCGACCTACGAGCAGTACGTC. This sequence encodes CASSLAGSTYEQYV.

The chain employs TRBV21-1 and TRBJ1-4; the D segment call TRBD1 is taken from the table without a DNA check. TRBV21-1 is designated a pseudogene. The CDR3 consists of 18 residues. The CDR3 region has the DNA TGTGCCAGCAGCACCCGCCCCGCCCTAGGGACAGTTAATGAAAAACTGTTTTTT. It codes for CASSTRPALGTVNEKLFF.

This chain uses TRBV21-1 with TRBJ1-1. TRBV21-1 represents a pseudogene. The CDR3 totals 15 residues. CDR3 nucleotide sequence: TGTGCCAGCAACCTAGGGTGTGTTGGTGGGGCTGAAGCTTTCTTT. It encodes CASNLGCVGGAEAFF.

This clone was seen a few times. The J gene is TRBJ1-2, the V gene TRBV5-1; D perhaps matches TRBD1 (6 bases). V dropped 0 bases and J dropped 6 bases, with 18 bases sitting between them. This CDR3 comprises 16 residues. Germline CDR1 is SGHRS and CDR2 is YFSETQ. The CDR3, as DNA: TGCGCCAGCAGCTTGGAGGGGGAGGAGGTAGAGGATGGCTACACCTTC. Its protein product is CASSLEGEEVEDGYTF. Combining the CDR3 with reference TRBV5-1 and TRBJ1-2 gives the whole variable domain KAGVTQTPRYLIKTRGQQVTLSCSPISGHRSVSWYQQTPGQGLQFLFEYFSETQRNKGNFPGRFSGRQFSNSRSEMNVSTLELGDSALYLCASSLEGEEVEDGYTFGSGTRLTVV.

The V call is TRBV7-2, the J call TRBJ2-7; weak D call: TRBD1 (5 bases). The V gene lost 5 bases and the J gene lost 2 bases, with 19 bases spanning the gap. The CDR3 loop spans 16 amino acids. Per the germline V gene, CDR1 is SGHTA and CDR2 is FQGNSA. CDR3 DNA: TGTGCCAGCAGCCCATACCTCTCGACAGCAACCTACGAGCAGTACTTC. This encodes CASSPYLSTATYEQYF.

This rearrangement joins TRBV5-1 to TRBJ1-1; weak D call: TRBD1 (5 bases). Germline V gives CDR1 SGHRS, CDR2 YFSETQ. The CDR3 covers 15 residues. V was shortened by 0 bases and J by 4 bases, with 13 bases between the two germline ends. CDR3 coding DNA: TGCGCCAGCAGCTTGGGGCCCCCGGGGGGCACTGAAGCTTTCTTT. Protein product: CASSLGPPGGTEAFF.

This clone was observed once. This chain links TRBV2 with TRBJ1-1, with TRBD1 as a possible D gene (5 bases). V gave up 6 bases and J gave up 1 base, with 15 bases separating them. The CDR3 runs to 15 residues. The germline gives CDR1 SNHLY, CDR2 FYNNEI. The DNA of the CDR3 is TGTGCCAGCAGCAACTCTGGGACGTCGAACACTGAAGCTTTCTTT. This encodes CASSNSGTSNTEAFF.

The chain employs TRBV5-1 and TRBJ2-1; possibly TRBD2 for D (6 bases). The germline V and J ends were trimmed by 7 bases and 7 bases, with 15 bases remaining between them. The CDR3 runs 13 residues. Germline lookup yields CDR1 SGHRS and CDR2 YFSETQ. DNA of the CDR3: TGCGCCAGCCGGAGGGGAGAGGGAAATGAGCAGTTCTTC. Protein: CASRRGEGNEQFF.

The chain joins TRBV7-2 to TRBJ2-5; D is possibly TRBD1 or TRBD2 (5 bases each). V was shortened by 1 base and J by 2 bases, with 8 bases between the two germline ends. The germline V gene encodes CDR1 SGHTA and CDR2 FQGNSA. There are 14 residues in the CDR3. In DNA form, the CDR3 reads TGTGCCAGCAGCTTAGGAGGGGCTCAAGAGACCCAGTACTTC. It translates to CASSLGGAQETQYF.

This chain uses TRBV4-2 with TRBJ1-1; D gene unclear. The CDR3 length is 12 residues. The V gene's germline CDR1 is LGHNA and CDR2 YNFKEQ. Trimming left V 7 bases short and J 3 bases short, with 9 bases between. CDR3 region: CASKGIYTEAFF. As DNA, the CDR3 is TGTGCCAGCAAAGGAATTTACACTGAAGCTTTCTTT.

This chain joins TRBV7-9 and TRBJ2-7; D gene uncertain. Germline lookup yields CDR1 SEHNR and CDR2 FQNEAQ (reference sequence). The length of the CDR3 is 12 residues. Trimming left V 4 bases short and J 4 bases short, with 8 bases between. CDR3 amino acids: CASSSLLYEQYF. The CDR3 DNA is TGTGCCAGCAGCTCGCTGCTGTACGAGCAGTACTTC.

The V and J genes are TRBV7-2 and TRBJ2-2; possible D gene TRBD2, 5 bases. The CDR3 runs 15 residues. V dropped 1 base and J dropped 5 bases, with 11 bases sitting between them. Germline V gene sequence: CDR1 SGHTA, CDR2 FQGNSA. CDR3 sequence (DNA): TGTGCCAGCAGCTTAGTTACCGGGGTGACCGGGGAGCTGTTTTTT. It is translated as CASSLVTGVTGELFF.